This entry concerns a single T cell receptor (beta chain). Antigen: not known. The source of the sample is a study of post-analysis software for immune sequencing data. Trimming removed 5 bases at V and 3 bases at J, with 13 bases between. The CDR3 loop spans 13 amino acids. CDR1 and CDR2 from the germline V gene are SQVTM and ANQGSEA. Study-wide results and caveats: Elevated frequency relative to controls characterized several TRBV segments in patients, TRBV5-6, TRBV5-1 and TRBV20-1 among them. Normalized Chao1 diversity in multiple sclerosis patients fell significantly below that of controls.

Each TCR beta cDNA library carried unique molecular identifiers. TCRdb fed the PCR reads into MiXCR, producing one record per CDR3 protein. The sample includes roughly 670,000 distinct CDR3 sequences, approximately 60% of them seen just once. Sequencing was carried out using blood. J is TRBJ2-5 and V is TRBV29-1; no clear D. The source is a girl aged 2-10 years with multiple sclerosis. The CDR3 here is CSVLRLTEETQYF. The CDR3 nucleotides read TGCAGCGTTCTACGATTAACCGAAGAGACCCAGTACTTC.